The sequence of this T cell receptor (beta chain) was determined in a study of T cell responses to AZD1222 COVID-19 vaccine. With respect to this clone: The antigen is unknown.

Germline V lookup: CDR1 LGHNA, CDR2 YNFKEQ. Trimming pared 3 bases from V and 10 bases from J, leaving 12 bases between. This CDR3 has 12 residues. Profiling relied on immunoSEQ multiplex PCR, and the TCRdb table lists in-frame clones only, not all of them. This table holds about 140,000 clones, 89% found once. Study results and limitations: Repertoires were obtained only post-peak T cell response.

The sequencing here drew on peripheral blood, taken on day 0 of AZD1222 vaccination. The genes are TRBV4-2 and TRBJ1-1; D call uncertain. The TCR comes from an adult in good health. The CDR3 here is CASSQGGLGAFF. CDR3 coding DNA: TGTGCCAGCAGCCAGGGAGGGTTGGGAGCTTTCTTT.